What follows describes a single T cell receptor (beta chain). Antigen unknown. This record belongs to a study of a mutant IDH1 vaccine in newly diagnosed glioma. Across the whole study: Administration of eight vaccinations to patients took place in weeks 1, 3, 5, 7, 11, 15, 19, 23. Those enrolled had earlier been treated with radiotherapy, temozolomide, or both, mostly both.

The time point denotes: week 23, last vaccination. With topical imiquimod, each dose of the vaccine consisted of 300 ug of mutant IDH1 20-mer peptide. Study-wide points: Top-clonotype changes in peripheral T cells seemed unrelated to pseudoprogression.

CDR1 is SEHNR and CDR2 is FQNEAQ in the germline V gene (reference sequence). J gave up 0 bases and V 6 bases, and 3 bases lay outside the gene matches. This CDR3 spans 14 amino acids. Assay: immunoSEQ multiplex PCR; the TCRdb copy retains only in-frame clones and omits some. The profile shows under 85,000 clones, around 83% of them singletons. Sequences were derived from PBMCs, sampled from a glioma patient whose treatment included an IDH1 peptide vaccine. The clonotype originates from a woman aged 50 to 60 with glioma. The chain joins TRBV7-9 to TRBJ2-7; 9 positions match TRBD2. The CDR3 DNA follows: TGTGCCAGCAGGGGTAGCGGGAGCTCCTACGAGCAGTACTTC. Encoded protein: CASRGSGSSYEQYF.